The rows below give T cell receptor beta chains drawn from one sample of a study of blood T cell repertoires in COVID-19. The assay was immunoSEQ multiplex PCR, and TCRdb's table has in-frame clones only and misses some. The sample shows about 100,000 clones, 75% to 90% of them seen only once. The material sequenced was peripheral blood. These receptor sequences come from a man aged 80 or over with acute or convalescent COVID-19. CDR3s include the opening cysteine and the closing phenylalanine or tryptophan. Fields, in order: J gene, clone size, D gene, V gene, CDR3 protein, CDR3 DNA. D genes are given only for firm matches. Clone sizes are given selectively: once, few, many, or a class where the clone is expanded.

>TRBJ2-3|-|TRBD2|TRBV5-6
CASSSTSGRITDTQYF
TGTGCCAGCAGCTCAACAAGCGGGAGGATCACAGATACGCAGTATTTT
>TRBJ1-5|once|-|TRBV6-5
CASSRGANQPQHF
TGTGCCAGCAGTCGAGGAGCCAATCAGCCCCAGCATTTT
>TRBJ2-7|-|TRBD2|TRBV14
CASSQGSGSSYEQYF
TGTGCCAGCAGCCAAGGCAGCGGGAGCTCCTACGAGCAGTACTTC
>TRBJ2-1|-|TRBD2|TRBV5-5
CASSPNGGNEQFF
TGTGCCAGCAGCCCGAACGGGGGGAATGAGCAGTTCTTC
>TRBJ2-7|-|-|TRBV28
CASSTGPRGEQYF
TGTGCCAGCAGTACCGGGCCTCGGGGGGAGCAGTACTTC
>TRBJ2-1|-|-|TRBV14
CASSQDWAGSSYNEQFF
TGTGCCAGCAGCCAAGACTGGGCGGGAAGCTCCTACAATGAGCAGTTCTTC
>TRBJ1-5|-|TRBD1|TRBV19
CASSIELRDRVQPQHF
TGTGCCAGTAGTATAGAACTCCGGGACAGGGTTCAGCCCCAGCATTTT
>TRBJ2-1|-|-|TRBV5-6
CASSLVGGLDNEQFF
TGTGCCAGCAGCTTAGTTGGCGGACTCGACAATGAGCAGTTCTTC
>TRBJ2-5|-|TRBD2|TRBV3-1/TRBV3-2
CASSRWLAAVGETQYF
TGTGCCAGCAGCCGGTGGCTAGCGGCTGTGGGGGAGACCCAGTACTTC
>TRBJ1-2|-|-|TRBV6-5
CASSRLSDNYGYTF
TGTGCCAGCAGTCGTCTAAGCGATAACTATGGCTACACCTTC
>TRBJ2-2|once|TRBD1|TRBV7-7
CASATGQGDTGELFF
TGTGCTAGCGCTACGGGACAGGGGGACACCGGGGAGCTGTTTTTT
>TRBJ2-7|-|TRBD1|TRBV6-5
CASSRQGSYEQYF
TGTGCCAGCAGTCGACAGGGGTCCTACGAGCAGTACTTC
>TRBJ1-5|-|-|TRBV6-5
CASSYFPRGQPQHF
TGTGCCAGCAGTTACTTTCCCAGGGGTCAGCCCCAGCATTTT
>TRBJ2-1|-|-|TRBV7-9
CASSLNVGAGSYNEQFF
TGTGCCAGCAGCTTAAATGTGGGAGCCGGCTCCTACAATGAGCAGTTCTTC
>TRBJ1-2|few|-|TRBV24-1
CATSDLPGYGYTF
TGTGCCACCAGTGATTTGCCAGGGTATGGCTACACCTTC
>TRBJ2-5|once|TRBD2|TRBV3-1/TRBV3-2
CASSPRTSGSLGRQETQYF
TGTGCCAGCAGCCCCCGGACTAGCGGGAGCCTGGGTCGTCAAGAGACCCAGTACTTC
>TRBJ2-1|-|-|TRBV5-4
CASSPRGGNEQFF
TGTGCCAGCAGCCCGAGGGGGGGCAATGAGCAGTTCTTC
>TRBJ1-1|-|TRBD1|TRBV6-5
CASSQDRVNTEAFF
TGTGCCAGCAGTCAGGACAGGGTGAACACTGAAGCTTTCTTT
>TRBJ1-5|-|TRBD1|TRBV3-1/TRBV3-2
CASSPGQADARPQHF
TGTGCCAGCAGCCCTGGACAGGCCGATGCGCGGCCCCAGCATTTT
>TRBJ1-1|-|-|TRBV19
CASSIDRTQNTEAFF
TGTGCCAGTAGTATCGACAGGACCCAGAACACTGAAGCTTTCTTT
>TRBJ2-1|-|TRBD1|TRBV7-9
CASSIRTGRPYNEQFF
TGTGCCAGCAGCATTCGGACAGGGAGACCCTACAATGAGCAGTTCTTC
>TRBJ2-6|once|-|TRBV29-1
CSVQNSGANVLTF
TGCAGCGTTCAGAACTCTGGGGCCAACGTCCTGACTTTC
>TRBJ2-7|-|TRBD1|TRBV28
CASSLGGTGGVEQYF
TGTGCCAGCAGTTTAGGGGGGACAGGGGGTGTAGAGCAGTACTTC
>TRBJ1-5|once|-|TRBV2
CASSFALGSNQPQHF
TGTGCCAGCAGTTTCGCCCTGGGCAGCAATCAGCCCCAGCATTTT
>TRBJ2-7|-|TRBD1|TRBV7-9
CASSLAGQGAGYEQYF
TGTGCCAGCAGCTTAGCTGGACAGGGGGCGGGGTACGAGCAGTACTTC
>TRBJ1-4|-|TRBD1|TRBV7-8
CASSPTVWTGDEKLFF
TGTGCCAGCAGCCCGACAGTCTGGACAGGGGATGAAAAACTGTTTTTT
>TRBJ1-4|-|TRBD1|TRBV30
CAWTGTGLGNEKLFF
TGTGCCTGGACCGGGACAGGGTTAGGAAATGAAAAACTGTTTTTT
>TRBJ2-1|-|TRBD2|TRBV5-1
CASSSGTSGRNNEQFF
TGCGCCAGCAGCTCAGGGACTAGCGGGAGGAACAATGAGCAGTTCTTC
>TRBJ2-2|-|-|TRBV27
CASTDYRWNTGELFF
TGTGCCAGCACAGACTATCGGTGGAACACCGGGGAGCTGTTTTTT
>TRBJ1-1|-|-|TRBV28
CASRTRQIRFTEAFF
TGTGCCAGCAGGACAAGACAAATTAGGTTCACTGAAGCTTTCTTT
>TRBJ2-3|-|-|TRBV7-9
CASSLLESGTDTQYF
TGTGCCAGCAGCCTACTAGAAAGTGGCACAGATACGCAGTATTTT
>TRBJ1-4|few|-|TRBV18
CASSQSTGPHEKLFF
TGTGCCAGCTCCCAATCGACAGGTCCTCACGAAAAACTGTTTTTT
>TRBJ2-1|-|TRBD2|TRBV25-1
CASRGGDYLSYNEQFF
TGTGCCAGCAGGGGGGGGGACTATCTCTCCTACAATGAGCAGTTCTTC
>TRBJ1-2|-|TRBD1|TRBV7-3
CASRHQTGSDYGYTF
TGTGCCAGCAGACACCAGACAGGGTCGGACTATGGCTACACCTTC
>TRBJ2-2|once|TRBD1|TRBV28
CASSSPGQGYTGELFF
TGTGCCAGCAGTTCTCCGGGACAGGGGTACACCGGGGAGCTGTTTTTT
>TRBJ2-5|-|TRBD2|TRBV3-1/TRBV3-2
CASRLGTSGRDGETQYF
TGTGCCAGCAGACTCGGGACTAGCGGGAGGGATGGGGAGACCCAGTACTTC